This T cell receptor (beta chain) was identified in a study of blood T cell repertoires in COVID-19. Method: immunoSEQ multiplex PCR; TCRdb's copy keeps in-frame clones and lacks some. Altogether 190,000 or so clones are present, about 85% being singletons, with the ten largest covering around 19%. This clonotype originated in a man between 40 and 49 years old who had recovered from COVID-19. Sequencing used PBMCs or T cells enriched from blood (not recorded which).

The CDR3 region is CASSGGIGGLGRYGYTF. In nucleotides, the CDR3 is TGTGCCAGCAGTGGCGGGATAGGGGGCCTGGGACGGTATGGCTACACCTTC. This chain connects TRBV25-1 to TRBJ1-2; TRBD1 aligns across 7 bases. J was trimmed by 5 bases and V by 4 bases; bases with no gene match: 16. Germline V lookup: CDR1 MGHDK, CDR2 SYGVNS. CDR3 length equals 17 residues.